These 7 T cell receptor beta chains originate from one sample sequenced in a study of blood T cell repertoires in COVID-19. Produced via immunoSEQ multiplex PCR; TCRdb's table is partial and in-frame only. The repertoire consists of roughly 350,000 clones, with roughly 90% occurring once and the leading ten covering about a fifth. The sequenced material came from PBMCs or T cells enriched from blood (not recorded which). These receptor sequences come from a woman in her twenties or thirties who had recovered from COVID-19.

This chain uses TRBV6-5 with TRBJ2-3; 9 nucleotides agree with TRBD2. The CDR3 is made up of 15 amino acids. With V trimmed by 6 bases and J by 6 bases, 10 bases remained unmatched. Germline values: CDR1 MNHEY, CDR2 SVGAGI. CDR3 DNA sequence: TGTGCCAGCAGCAACGGGACTAGCAAGAGGGATACGCAGTATTTT. Protein sequence: CASSNGTSKRDTQYF.

This chain uses TRBV7-3 with TRBJ1-5, with a possible D match to TRBD1 (6 bases). Germline CDR1 and CDR2: SGHTA and FQGTGA. V lost 1 base and J lost 0, with 19 bases in between. The CDR3 length is 19 residues. The CDR3 DNA is TGTGCCAGCAGCTTAAGACACAGGGCCGTAGGTTATAGCAATCAGCCCCAGCATTTT. It encodes CASSLRHRAVGYSNQPQHF. Using reference TRBV7-3 and TRBJ1-5 for the parts outside the CDR3, the full variable domain is GAGVSQTPSNKVTEKGKYVELRCDPISGHTALYWYRQSLGQGPEFLIYFQGTGAADDSGLPNDRFFAVRPEGSVSTLKIQRTERGDSAVYLCASSLRHRAVGYSNQPQHFGDGTRLSIL.

The DNA of the CDR3 is TGTGCCAGCAGTCACCGGACAGGTGAGGGATCCACTGAAGCTTTCTTT. Translated, it gives CASSHRTGEGSTEAFF. This chain links TRBV6-2 or TRBV6-3 with TRBJ1-1; TRBD1 matches 7 bases. The CDR3 totals 16 residues. With 5 bases clipped from V and 4 bases from J, the junction kept 13 bases outside the gene matches. Germline V gene data show CDR1 as MNHEY and CDR2 as SVGEGT.

The count of this clone is one. The chain carries TRBV5-6 and TRBJ1-4; D is unclear. Trimming took off 4 bases at V and 0 bases at J, with 7 bases between the two ends. This CDR3 is built from 14 residues. Germline V gives CDR1 SGHDT, CDR2 YYEEEE. The CDR3 nucleotides read TGTGCCAGCAGCCAGCGAACAACTAATGAAAAACTGTTTTTT. This codes for CASSQRTTNEKLFF.

The V gene is TRBV11-3, the J gene TRBJ2-1; D gene uncertain. V was trimmed by 0 bases and J by 10 bases, leaving 10 bases between them. Germline assignment: CDR1 SGHNT and CDR2 YENEEA. The CDR3 contains 13 residues. The CDR3 DNA follows: TGTGCCAGCAGCTTAGACCGAACGAGAGAGCAGTTCTTC. This translates into CASSLDRTREQFF.

The chain combines TRBV6-2 or TRBV6-3 with TRBJ1-2, with D tentatively TRBD1 (5 bases). CDR1 is MNHEY and CDR2 is SVGEGT in the germline V gene. The ends were cut back, 4 bases at V and 7 bases at J, with 13 bases in the middle. The CDR3 is 13 residues long. The CDR3 region has the DNA TGTGCCAGCAGTTGCGGCACAGGCTGTGGCTACACCTTC. Translated: CASSCGTGCGYTF.

The sample holds one count of this clone. The chain couples TRBV6-5 to TRBJ1-5, with TRBD1 matching 9 bases. The CDR3 has 15 amino acids. The germline V gene encodes CDR1 MNHEY and CDR2 SVGAGI. V was clipped by 11 bases and J by 4 bases; unmatched bases: 12. The CDR3 DNA follows: TGTGCCGGAGATGCCGGGACAGGGTATAATCAGCCCCAGCATTTT. This gives the protein CAGDAGTGYNQPQHF.